These 23 T cell receptor beta chains were sequenced from one sample in a study of T-cell reconstitution after alpha-beta-depleted transplantation in children. Unique molecular identifiers featured in how the TCRbeta library was prepared. TCRdb analysed the PCR reads with MiXCR anew, one entry per CDR3 protein. This sample has about 640,000 distinct CDR3 sequences, with over 15% found just once. The specimen comprised PBMCs from the stem cell graft donor, sampled from the stem cell graft. All receptors derive from a human donor who donated a stem cell graft to a child with acute myeloid leukemia.

The rearrangement joins TRBV5-4 to TRBJ2-5, with D perhaps TRBD2 (5 bases). The V gene lost 0 bases and the J gene lost 7 bases, with 13 bases spanning the gap. The CDR3 is 14 amino acids. CDR1 SGHNT and CDR2 YYREEE come from the germline V gene (reference sequence). The CDR3 DNA is TGTGCCAGCAGCTTGGGACTCGAGGGCGGGACCCAGTACTTC. Amino acids: CASSLGLEGGTQYF.

Many counts were recorded for this clonotype. The chain couples TRBV20-1 to TRBJ2-1; D unresolved. This CDR3 contains 12 residues. Trimming left V 3 bases short and J 6 bases short, with 9 bases between. CDR1 DFQATT and CDR2 SNEGSKA come from the germline V gene (reference sequence). CDR3 nucleotides: TGCAGTGCTAGTCCCGTCGCCAATGAGCAGTTCTTC. It yields the protein CSASPVANEQFF.

This clonotype showed up many times. V gene TRBV12-3 or TRBV12-4 combines with J gene TRBJ2-5; D is perhaps TRBD2 (5 bases). Trimming pared 7 bases from V and 7 bases from J, leaving 16 bases between. The CDR3 has 13 amino acids. This CDR3 reads CASTSRGMGTQYF. Written as DNA, the CDR3 is TGTGCCAGCACTTCTAGAGGGATGGGGACCCAGTACTTC.

The sample holds many counts of this clonotype. V usage is TRBV29-1 and J usage is TRBJ2-3; the D is unclear. CDR3 size: 12 residues. Trimming removed 6 bases from V and 3 bases from J, with 10 bases in between. CDR1 and CDR2 (germline): SQVTM, ANQGSEA. CDR3 amino acids: CSVMELTDTQYF. The CDR3 region has the DNA TGCAGCGTCATGGAGCTGACAGATACGCAGTATTTT.

This clonotype was observed at least ten times. The V gene is TRBV4-3, the J gene TRBJ2-2, with D hard to call. V lost 0 bases and J lost 9, with 8 bases in between. This CDR3 comprises 13 residues. In germline, CDR1 is LGHNA, CDR2 YSLEER. DNA for the CDR3: TGCGCCAGCAGCCAAGATCGGTTCAGGGAGCTGTTTTTT. Its protein product is CASSQDRFRELFF.

CDR3 nucleotides: TGCGCCAGCAGCTACGCGGACAGGGGAAAACAAGAGACCCAGTACTTC. Protein: CASSYADRGKQETQYF. V is TRBV5-1 and J is TRBJ2-5, with 9 bases fitting TRBD1. This CDR3 spans 16 amino acids. The germline CDR1 and CDR2 sequences are SGHRS and YFSETQ. J was trimmed by 2 bases and V by 3 bases; bases with no gene match: 8.

This clonotype was seen a single time. V gene TRBV24-1 combines with J gene TRBJ2-6; TRBD2 might be the D (5 bases). This CDR3 has 18 residues. V was cut by 5 bases and J by 0 bases, with 16 bases left in between. Germline assignment: CDR1 KGHDR and CDR2 SFDVKD. Here the CDR3 reads CATSGLRQRSSGANVLTF. As DNA, the CDR3 is TGTGCCACCAGTGGACTACGGCAGAGGAGCTCTGGGGCCAACGTCCTGACTTTC.

This clonotype has a handful of counts. This chain links TRBV7-2 with TRBJ2-5; no reliable D call. CDR3 length equals 17 residues. Trimming removed 0 bases from V and 4 bases from J, with 18 bases in between. Germline CDR1 and CDR2: SGHTA and FQGNSA. This CDR3 reads CASSLAPRPFFRETQYF. Here the CDR3 DNA reads TGTGCCAGCAGCTTAGCACCCCGCCCCTTCTTCAGAGAGACCCAGTACTTC.

This clonotype was seen at least ten times. The CDR3 bases are TGCAGTGCTCCTTCAGCGGTAGCAGGGAGGAACGAGCAGTACTTC. Its translation: CSAPSAVAGRNEQYF. This rearrangement joins TRBV20-1 to TRBJ2-7; the D gene is possibly TRBD2 (6 bases). The germline V and J ends were trimmed by 5 bases and 5 bases, with 22 bases remaining between them. The length of the CDR3 is 15 residues. Germline V gene lookup returns CDR1 DFQATT and CDR2 SNEGSKA (reference sequence).

The chain links TRBV6-5 to TRBJ1-4, with a possible D match to TRBD1 (6 bases). This CDR3 is built from 15 residues. Trimming took off 4 bases at V and 5 bases at J, with 14 bases between the two ends. The germline V gene encodes CDR1 MNHEY and CDR2 SVGAGI. DNA of the CDR3: TGTGCCAGCAGTTGGATGGGGAGGGGGAATGAAAAACTGTTTTTT. Translating it yields CASSWMGRGNEKLFF.

Ten or more counts support this clonotype. The chain couples TRBV20-1 to TRBJ2-5; D possibly matches TRBD1 or TRBD2 (5 bases each). From germline, CDR1 is DFQATT and CDR2 SNEGSKA (reference sequence). The CDR3 is 14 amino acids. V lost 5 bases to trimming and J lost 4 bases, with 17 bases between them. DNA of the CDR3: TGCAGTGCTCTGCCCTGGGGTGGGGGAGAGACCCAGTACTTC. Encoded protein: CSALPWGGGETQYF.

CDR3 coding DNA: TGTGCCAGCATCCTCGGCGGGGGGGCCGCCGGGGAGCTGTTTTTT. This encodes CASILGGGAAGELFF. The rearrangement links TRBV12-3 or TRBV12-4 to TRBJ2-2, with TRBD2 matching 9 bases. J lost 6 bases, V lost 7 bases, and 9 bases had no gene match. This CDR3 spans 15 amino acids.

V is TRBV20-1 and J is TRBJ1-2, with D maybe TRBD1 (5 bases). Germline loops: CDR1 DFQATT, CDR2 SNEGSKA (reference sequence). V gave up 4 bases and J gave up 7 bases, with 19 bases separating them. The CDR3 covers 14 residues. CDR3 in DNA: TGCAGTGCTATCCCCGGGACCGCTGTAGGTGGCTACACCTTC. It codes for CSAIPGTAVGGYTF.

This clonotype was observed a handful of times. The rearrangement joins TRBV20-1 to TRBJ1-3, with 7 bases identical to TRBD1. Germline lookup yields CDR1 DFQATT and CDR2 SNEGSKA (reference sequence). The V segment lost 3 bases and the J segment 1 base; nucleotides outside the gene matches: 12. This CDR3 region has 17 residues. The CDR3 DNA reads TGCAGTGCTAGCGGGCGCCGACAGGGACGGTCTGGAAACACCATATATTTT. Translated, it gives CSASGRRQGRSGNTIYF.

This clonotype was seen many times. This rearrangement joins TRBV15 to TRBJ2-1; 10 nucleotides align to TRBD2. The germline gives CDR1 LNHNV, CDR2 YYDKDF (reference sequence). This CDR3 spans 17 amino acids. J gave up 8 bases and V 5 bases, and 15 bases lay outside the gene matches. Here the CDR3 DNA reads TGTGCCACCAGCGGAGCTTTAGCGGGGGGCAACCGTCATGAGCAGTTCTTC. Its protein product is CATSGALAGGNRHEQFF.

This clonotype showed up just a few times. The rearrangement uses TRBV4-2 and TRBJ2-5, with D perhaps given as TRBD1 or TRBD2 (5 bases each). Germline CDR1 reads LGHNA; CDR2 reads YNFKEQ. This CDR3 is built from 15 residues. V was pared by 8 bases and J by 1 base, with 17 bases between. In DNA, the CDR3 is TGTGCCAGCGGGCTGGAATCCGGGGCCCAAGAGACCCAGTACTTC. Translation gives CASGLESGAQETQYF.

This clonotype was observed many times. The V and J genes are TRBV29-1 and TRBJ2-3; the D is unclear. The germline V gene has CDR1 SQVTM and CDR2 ANQGSEA. V lost 3 bases, J lost 5 bases, and 6 bases lay in between. The CDR3 is 11 residues long. CDR3 DNA: TGCAGCGTTGATTCCGGAGATACGCAGTATTTT. This codes for CSVDSGDTQYF.

In its sample, this clonotype was seen a few times. The chain recombines TRBV7-2 with TRBJ1-3; 7 bases match TRBD1. This CDR3 has 13 amino acids. Unmatched junction bases numbered 3, after V lost 3 bases and J lost 7 bases. CDR1 is SGHTA and CDR2 is FQGNSA in the germline V gene. As DNA, the CDR3 is TGTGCCAGCAGCTTTGACAGGGCGAACACCATATATTTT. This gives the protein CASSFDRANTIYF.

The chain couples TRBV9 to TRBJ1-2; TRBD1 is a possible D gene (6 bases). CDR3 length: 13 residues. The germline V gene has CDR1 SGDLS and CDR2 YYNGEE. Trimming took 0 bases from V and 13 from J, leaving 16 bases between them. CDR3 nucleotides: TGTGCCAGCAGCGTAGCGGGACAAGGCTTTGGCACCTTC. This sequence encodes CASSVAGQGFGTF.

This clonotype was observed many times. V is TRBV6-5 and J is TRBJ2-7; TRBD2 might be the D (6 bases). The V and J ends lost 4 bases and 4 bases respectively, with 20 bases between them. This CDR3 contains 16 residues. The germline V gene has CDR1 MNHEY and CDR2 SVGAGI. The CDR3 bases are TGTGCCAGCAGTTCCGCCCCGGGACTGGCATTTTACGAGCAGTACTTC. This gives the protein CASSSAPGLAFYEQYF.

This clonotype has a handful of counts. The chain carries TRBV5-1 and TRBJ2-7; 7 bases match TRBD1. Germline V lookup: CDR1 SGHRS, CDR2 YFSETQ. This CDR3 contains 14 residues. The V and J ends lost 3 bases and 3 bases, in that order; junction bases with no gene match: 6. CDR3 sequence (DNA): TGCGCCAGCAGCTGGGGACAGTACTTCTACGAGCAGTACTTC. It specifies CASSWGQYFYEQYF.

This clonotype was counted only a few times. The CDR3 protein is CASLVGPRGNTEAFF. As DNA, the CDR3 is TGTGCCAGCTTAGTGGGGCCTCGGGGGAACACTGAAGCTTTCTTT. The chain is built from TRBV6-1 and TRBJ1-1, with D possibly being TRBD1 (5 bases). In germline, CDR1 is MNHNS, CDR2 SASEGT. Deletions cut 8 bases from V and 1 base from J, with 17 bases between. The CDR3 spans 15 residues.

This clonotype was counted many times. V and J are TRBV20-1 and TRBJ2-7, with 7 positions matching TRBD2. V trimming: 5 bases; J trimming: 4 bases; junction bases outside the gene matches: 11. This CDR3 is 14 amino acids long. In germline, CDR1 is DFQATT, CDR2 SNEGSKA (reference sequence). CDR3 bases: TGCAGTGCTGGTATAGCCGGGGGGTTATACGAGCAGTACGTC. Translated: CSAGIAGGLYEQYV.